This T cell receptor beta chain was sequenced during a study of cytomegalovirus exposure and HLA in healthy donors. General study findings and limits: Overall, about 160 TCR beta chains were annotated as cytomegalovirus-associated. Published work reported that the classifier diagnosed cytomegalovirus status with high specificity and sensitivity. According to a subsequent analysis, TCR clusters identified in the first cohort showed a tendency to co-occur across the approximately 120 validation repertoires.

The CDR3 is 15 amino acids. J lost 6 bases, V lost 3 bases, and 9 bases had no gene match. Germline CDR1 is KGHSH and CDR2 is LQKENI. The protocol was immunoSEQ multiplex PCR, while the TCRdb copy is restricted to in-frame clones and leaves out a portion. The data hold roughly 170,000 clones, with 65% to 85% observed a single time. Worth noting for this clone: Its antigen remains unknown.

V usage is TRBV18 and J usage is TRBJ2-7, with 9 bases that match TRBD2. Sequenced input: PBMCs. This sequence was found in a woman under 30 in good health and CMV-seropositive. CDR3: CASSPEAGGPSEQYF. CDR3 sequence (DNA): TGTGCCAGCTCACCGGAGGCGGGGGGGCCCAGCGAGCAGTACTTC.